This entry features one TCR beta chain sequence. Libraries were prepared by immunoSEQ multiplex PCR; TCRdb keeps only in-frame clonotypes and omits some of them. The table shows 150,000 or so clones, with about 86% occurring only once. The data are from a study of blood T cell repertoires in COVID-19. The wider study: Samples taken during acute and convalescent COVID-19 were collected in the United States, Italy and Spain.

This CDR3 spans 12 amino acids. Germline CDR1 LGHDT, CDR2 YNNKEL (reference sequence). V lost 4 bases and J lost 14; bases outside the gene matches: 6. The sequence was obtained from a woman between 55 and 75 years old with acute or convalescent COVID-19. This chain connects TRBV3-1 (or the pseudogene TRBV3-2) to TRBJ1-4, with 8 bases identical to TRBD1. Material for sequencing was peripheral blood. CDR3 sequence reads: CASSLQGADLFF. In DNA, the CDR3 is TGTGCCAGCAGCCTTCAGGGGGCCGATCTGTTTTTT.